Sequencing of this TCR beta chain was carried out in a study of cytomegalovirus exposure and HLA in healthy donors (dated by TCRdb to 2015 to 2018). With respect to the entire study: The 550 to 750 repertoires of the first cohort and the roughly 110 validation repertoires were produced on the same platform, according to a later analysis. The study was designed to test whether signatures of past pathogen exposure could be identified by cataloging public T cell receptors. Along with the approximately 670-subject first cohort, a separate validation cohort of over a hundred different subjects was used. To predict cytomegalovirus infection status, the study combined high-throughput TCR immunosequencing, statistical association of individual TCRs with disease status, and machine learning.

This clone was detected ten times or more. Its cognate antigen has yet to be identified. Base qualities are missing; no much larger clone stands one base away. The donors belonged to the validation cohort of 120 subjects, which was separate from the roughly 670-subject first cohort. Study-wide findings and limitations: Cytomegalovirus status was reported to be diagnosed by the classifier with high specificity and sensitivity in both the original and validation cohorts. The study gave a list of some 150 TCR beta chains associated with cytomegalovirus. The authors suggested that the approach could potentially be extended to other disease states and immunological phenotypes. A few of the identified cytomegalovirus-associated TCR beta chains were confirmed in vitro to be specific for cytomegalovirus antigens. The validation cohort had no HLA typing available for a later analysis, so co-occurrence within that cohort was assessed over all 120 or so repertoires. Most TCR sequences were seen in very few donors, while some public TCRs were found in many individuals. In a later analysis, TCRs clustered in the first cohort were found to also tend to co-occur in the 120 or so validation repertoires, with approximately 94% of cluster scores above 0.

V is cut by 5 bases and J by 6 bases, and the space between the germline ends is 14 bases. Inclusive of the bounding cysteine and phenylalanine, the CDR3 is 13 residues long. The CDR3 DNA has 39 bases and is translated from base 1. The germline V gene yields SGHVS for CDR1 and FNYEAQ for CDR2. The method behind the library was the immunoSEQ multiplex PCR assay. In the original analysis: A statistical classification framework was built for diagnosing cytomegalovirus status from the catalog of TCR beta chain sequences. This is the immuneACCESS table as TCRdb keeps it, with only in-frame sequences that have V and J called. A part of the clones is gone; compared with another copy, unresolved V genes explain less than half, and the rest is unexplained. The DNA was the basis for D and trimming; V, J and clone size are from that table. In all, the sample holds 330,000 or so clones, and roughly 85% of those were seen once. Of the sample, around 0.84% is held by the ten largest clones.

Sequences were obtained from PBMCs. This chain is built from TRBV7-6 and TRBJ2-7; no D gene is confidently identified. The source of this sequence is a woman younger than 35 in good health and CMV-seronegative. CDR3 loop: CASSQNLASEQYF. The bases read TGTGCCAGCAGCCAAAATTTGGCATCCGAGCAGTACTTC.